A single sample gave rise to the 11 T cell receptor beta chains below, sequenced in a study of cytomegalovirus exposure and HLA in healthy donors. PCR used 60 Vbeta primers and 13 Jbeta primers. This table comes from immunoSEQ multiplex PCR, and its TCRdb copy is limited to in-frame clones, with some not included. The table has about 120,000 clones, 74% seen once; the top ten hold 4% to 5.5%. The source material was PBMCs. The receptors come from a man aged 25 to 40 in good health and CMV-seropositive.

The chain links TRBV12-5 to TRBJ1-2; D gene unclear. The germline V gene has CDR1 LGHNT and CDR2 FRNRAP. The CDR3 loop spans 14 amino acids. V was cut by 4 bases and J by 1 base, with 10 bases left in between. The CDR3 DNA reads as TGTGCTAGTGGTTCGACACTGATTAACTATGGCTACACCTTC. Protein product: CASGSTLINYGYTF.

In its sample, this clone was seen a few times. The genes are TRBV5-8 and TRBJ1-4, with no clear D. This CDR3 contains 15 residues. Germline V lookup: CDR1 SGHTS, CDR2 YDEGEE. V was clipped by 4 bases and J by 3 bases, with 13 bases between them. The CDR3 is CASSQDRGPNEKLFF. The CDR3 nucleotides read TGTGCCAGCAGCCAAGATCGAGGCCCTAATGAAAAACTGTTTTTT. Supplemented by reference TRBV5-8 and TRBJ1-4, the full variable domain reads EAGVTQSPTHLIKTRGQQATLRCSPISGHTSVYWYQQALGLGLQFLLWYDEGEERNRGNFPPRFSGRQFPNYSSELNVNALELEDSALYLCASSQDRGPNEKLFFGSGTQLSVL.

This clone showed up just a few times. This chain joins TRBV4-1 and TRBJ1-2, with D unclear. The CDR3 is 17 amino acids. Germline values: CDR1 MGHRA, CDR2 YSYEKL. V was trimmed by 3 bases and J by 4 bases, leaving 21 bases between them. The CDR3 DNA sequence: TGCGCCAGCAGCCAGGAAAAGAGGCCCCAGATCACCTATGGCTACACCTTC. Amino acids: CASSQEKRPQITYGYTF.

The sample holds one count of this clone. The chain links TRBV30 to TRBJ1-5; 8 nucleotides align to TRBD1. J gave up 7 bases and V 7 bases, and 12 bases lay outside the gene matches. The CDR3 is 14 residues long. Germline loops: CDR1 GTSNPN, CDR2 SVGIG (reference sequence). The CDR3 sequence is CASNQGTGLQPQHF. The CDR3 nucleotides are TGTGCCTCCAACCAGGGGACAGGCCTACAGCCCCAGCATTTT.

The V gene is TRBV9, the J gene TRBJ1-4; D is unclear. The length of the CDR3 is 16 residues. Germline V gene data show CDR1 as SGDLS and CDR2 as YYNGEE. Deletions cut 3 bases from V and 4 bases from J, with 16 bases between. The CDR3 region has the DNA TGTGCCAGCAGCGCAAACCCAGAAGATTATAATGAAAAACTGTTTTTT. It encodes CASSANPEDYNEKLFF.

The CDR3 loop reads CASSETSGGTDTQYF. CDR3 DNA sequence: TGTGCCAGCAGTGAGACTAGCGGGGGCACAGATACGCAGTATTTT. The chain is built from TRBV6-4 and TRBJ2-3, with 11 nucleotides matching TRBD2. The germline V gene has CDR1 MRHNA and CDR2 SNTAGT. The CDR3 runs to 15 residues. The V and J ends lost 3 bases and 1 base, in that order; junction bases with no gene match: 0.

The V call is TRBV29-1, the J call TRBJ2-1; D gene ambiguous. The CDR3 spans 14 residues. Germline CDR1 and CDR2: SQVTM and ANQGSEA. V lost 4 bases, J lost 0 bases, and 10 bases lay in between. CDR3 amino acids: CSVAGPSSYNEQFF. The CDR3 coding sequence is TGCAGCGTTGCGGGTCCGAGCTCCTACAATGAGCAGTTCTTC.

The genes are TRBV2 and TRBJ1-5; 10 nucleotides align to TRBD1. Germline values: CDR1 SNHLY, CDR2 FYNNEI. Trimming took 5 bases from V and 8 from J; bases not matched to a gene: 6. The CDR3 loop spans 14 amino acids. DNA for the CDR3: TGTGCCAGCAGTCGACAGGGGGCTAGGGAGCCCCAGCATTTT. Its protein is CASSRQGAREPQHF.

The table lists this clone with a count of one. V gene TRBV11-2 combines with J gene TRBJ2-7; tentative D call: TRBD2 (5 bases). Trimming cost V 1 base and J 6 bases, with 10 bases left between them. The germline CDR1 and CDR2 sequences are SGHAT and FQNNGV. The CDR3 has 13 residues. Written as DNA, the CDR3 is TGTGCCAGCAGCTTAGTAGTAGGAGGCGAGCAGTACTTC. This codes for CASSLVVGGEQYF.

For this clone: One end of the junction is discordant with germline, which a read error may explain. This chain joins TRBV19 and TRBJ1-2; 7 bases are a match to TRBD1. CDR3 length equals 12 residues. The germline CDR1 and CDR2 sequences are LNHDA and SQIVND (reference sequence). CDR3: CASSQGFYGYPF. CDR3 nucleotides: TGTGCCAGTTCACAGGGGTTTTATGGCTACCCCTTC.

The chain carries TRBV19 and TRBJ2-3; possible D gene TRBD2, 5 bases. The CDR3 consists of 13 residues. With 3 bases removed from V and 3 bases from J, the gap between germline ends came to 7 bases. Per the germline V gene, CDR1 is LNHDA and CDR2 is SQIVND (reference sequence). The CDR3 DNA sequence: TGTGCCAGTAGTATCCCGGGGACAGATACGCAGTATTTT. The encoded protein is CASSIPGTDTQYF.